This TCR beta chain is from a study of blood T cell repertoires in COVID-19. Study background: Some COVID-19 samples were acute and others convalescent; all came from the United States, Italy and Spain.

Here immunoSEQ multiplex PCR was the method, and the copy in TCRdb shows in-frame clones only, minus some. The table has some 98,000 clones, 82% seen once. The CDR3 contains 13 residues. J was trimmed by 3 bases and V by 4 bases; bases with no gene match: 2. CDR1 and CDR2 (germline): SNHLY, FYNNEI. The chain employs TRBV2 and TRBJ1-2; 7 bases match TRBD1. This TCR came from a man aged 70-80 years with active or convalescent COVID-19. The sequenced material came from peripheral blood. The CDR3 region has the DNA TGTGCCAGCAGTGGAGGGACAGACTATGGCTACACCTTC. This gives the protein CASSGGTDYGYTF.